The sequence of this T cell receptor beta chain was determined in a study of cytomegalovirus exposure and HLA in healthy donors. Study-level results: Most TCR sequences were seen very rarely across donors, but some public TCRs occurred in many. A later look showed TCR association rates differing by HLA locus, highest for DRB1 and lowest for HLA-C.

Amplification used 60 Vbeta primers and 13 Jbeta primers. Profiled with immunoSEQ multiplex PCR; TCRdb holds only in-frame clones, not every one. The table records roughly 110,000 clones, about 79% of them present only once. Germline assignment: CDR1 SGHRS and CDR2 YFSETQ. The CDR3 extends over 17 amino acids. Of note for this clone: What it binds is unknown. Compared with germline, one end of the junction differs, possibly owing to a read error.

The sample comprised PBMCs. The clonotype originates from a woman aged 18 to 35 in good health and CMV-seropositive. The chain combines TRBV5-1 with TRBJ1-1, with TRBD1 identical over 9 bases. CDR3 in amino acids: CVSSLVYRGRSKTEAFF. As DNA, the CDR3 is TGCGTCAGCAGCTTGGTTTACAGGGGGCGAAGTAAGACTGAAGCTTTCTTT.